Below, 31 T cell receptor beta chains from the same sample are listed, as sequenced in a study of early T cells in non-severe SARS-CoV-2 infection. TCRdb reprocessed the 5' RACE reads with MiXCR, giving one entry per CDR3 protein. The sample yields some 64,000 distinct CDR3 sequences, under 15% seen once. Sequenced sample: whole blood. The receptors originated from an adult who was a healthcare worker with PCR-confirmed SARS-CoV-2 infection or an uninfected control (not recorded which).

The table lists this clonotype with a few counts. The gene calls are TRBV6-6 and TRBJ2-6, with TRBD1 as a possible D gene (5 bases). With 5 bases removed from V and 0 bases from J, the gap between germline ends came to 14 bases. Germline CDR1 reads MNHNY; CDR2 reads SVGAGI (reference sequence). The CDR3 runs to 17 residues. CDR3 amino acids: CASSAQVILSGANVLTF. The DNA for the CDR3 is TGTGCCAGCAGTGCACAGGTTATACTCTCTGGGGCCAACGTCCTGACTTTC.

This clonotype appeared many times. V usage is TRBV5-1 and J usage is TRBJ2-1; TRBD2 agrees at 9 bases. The germline gives CDR1 SGHRS, CDR2 YFSETQ. V gave up 0 bases and J gave up 9 bases; unmatched junction bases: 7. The CDR3 runs 15 residues. The chain's CDR3 is CASSLAGGRAGEQFF. In nucleotides, the CDR3 is TGCGCCAGCAGCTTGGCTGGCGGGAGGGCAGGTGAGCAGTTCTTC. The full variable domain, in which reference TRBV5-1 and TRBJ2-1 provide the parts outside the CDR3, is KAGVTQTPRYLIKTRGQQVTLSCSPISGHRSVSWYQQTPGQGLQFLFEYFSETQRNKGNFPGRFSGRQFSNSRSEMNVSTLELGDSALYLCASSLAGGRAGEQFFGPGTRLTVL.

Only one count was recorded for this clonotype. This may stem from a read error, because a much larger clone lies one nucleotide away. The J gene is TRBJ2-1, the V gene TRBV5-1, with 11 bases identical to TRBD2. The CDR3 is made up of 16 amino acids. Germline V gene data show CDR1 as SGHRS and CDR2 as YFSETQ. The CDR3 DNA is TGCGCCGGCAGCTTGGCCGGGACTAGCGGATACAATGAGCAGTTCTTC. It encodes CAGSLAGTSGYNEQFF.

This clonotype was seen a few times. This chain links TRBV29-1 with TRBJ2-2, with 15 bases lining up with TRBD2. The CDR3 covers 16 residues. Germline assignment: CDR1 SQVTM and CDR2 ANQGSEA. V lost 6 bases, J lost 3 bases, and 5 bases stayed unmatched. Written as DNA, the CDR3 is TGCAGCGTAGCCGGACTAGCGGGAGGGTACACCGGGGAGCTGTTTTTT. Encoded protein: CSVAGLAGGYTGELFF.

This clonotype was detected a few times. This chain joins TRBV7-2 and TRBJ2-1; TRBD1 agrees at 9 bases. This CDR3 has 15 residues. Trimming at V came to 4 bases and at J to 5 bases, leaving 6 bases not matched to a gene. Germline V CDR1 and CDR2: SGHTA, FQGNSA. CDR3 bases: TGTGCCAGCAGCTCGGACAGGGGTTACCACAATGAGCAGTTCTTC. Amino acid sequence: CASSSDRGYHNEQFF.

This sequence joins TRBV2 and TRBJ2-7; D is possibly TRBD1 (5 bases). The germline V gene has CDR1 SNHLY and CDR2 FYNNEI. This CDR3 spans 13 amino acids. Trimming pared 5 bases from V and 3 bases from J, leaving 11 bases between. The CDR3, as DNA: TGTGCCAGCAGTCAGGGTTGGGACTACGAGCAGTACTTC. Amino acid sequence: CASSQGWDYEQYF.

The gene calls are TRBV5-1 and TRBJ1-4, with a weak D call TRBD1 (6 bases). The CDR3 is 15 amino acids. The germline gives CDR1 SGHRS, CDR2 YFSETQ. Trimming pared 0 bases from V and 4 bases from J, leaving 10 bases between. CDR3 bases: TGCGCCAGCAGCTTGGCCGACAGGAGTAATGAAAAACTGTTTTTT. Amino acid sequence: CASSLADRSNEKLFF.

This clonotype was recorded only once. The genes are TRBV5-5 and TRBJ2-5; D is unresolved. Trimming stripped 0 bases from V and 3 bases from J, with 9 bases between. This CDR3 contains 14 residues. Germline-derived CDR1 and CDR2 are SGHKS and YYEKEE (reference sequence). CDR3 in DNA: TGTGCCAGCAGCTTGGCCGCCTGGGAAGAGACCCAGTACTTC. Its protein product is CASSLAAWEETQYF.

This clonotype was seen repeatedly, ten times or more. The chain links TRBV10-3 to TRBJ1-5; 9 positions match TRBD1. Germline V gene lookup returns CDR1 ENHRY and CDR2 SYGVKD. V dropped 6 bases and J dropped 7; count of bases not matched to a gene: 7. The CDR3 is 14 amino acids. This CDR3 is CAISGDRDGQPQHF. In DNA, the CDR3 is TGTGCCATCAGCGGGGACAGGGACGGGCAGCCCCAGCATTTT.

CDR3 nucleotide sequence: TGCAGTGCCCCAGTACGGGAGCAGTTCTTC. Translation gives CSAPVREQFF. The rearrangement links TRBV20-1 to TRBJ2-1; no clear D gene. The germline V gene has CDR1 DFQATT and CDR2 SNEGSKA (reference sequence). V lost 6 bases to trimming and J lost 10 bases, with 10 bases between them. This CDR3 spans 10 amino acids.

This rearrangement joins TRBV3-2 to TRBJ2-3; the listed D gene, TRBD2, was not tested against the DNA. TRBV3-2 constitutes a pseudogene. The CDR3 totals 16 residues. The CDR3 bases are TGTGCCAGCAGCCAAGCCAGACTAGGGAGCACAGATACGCAGTATTTT. It translates to CASSQARLGSTDTQYF.

This clonotype appeared many times. The gene calls are TRBV27 and TRBJ2-3; 8 bases agree with TRBD2. The CDR3 is 14 residues long. Losses at the gene ends were 6 bases for V and 2 bases for J; bases not matched to a gene: 4. Germline-derived CDR1 and CDR2 are MNHEY and SMNVEV (reference sequence). CDR3 protein: CASRLRGATDTQYF. The CDR3 nucleotides are TGTGCCAGCAGACTGCGGGGGGCCACAGATACGCAGTATTTT.

This clonotype appeared many times. The chain joins TRBV7-2 to TRBJ1-6; D ambiguous. V was shortened by 7 bases and J by 7 bases, with 14 bases between the two germline ends. The germline V gene encodes CDR1 SGHTA and CDR2 FQGNSA. The CDR3 loop spans 14 amino acids. The CDR3 bases are TGTGCCAGCAACCTTGGATCGCCGAATTCACCCCTCCACTTT. This sequence encodes CASNLGSPNSPLHF. Filled out from reference TRBV7-2 and TRBJ1-6, the complete variable domain reads GAGVSQSPSNKVTEKGKDVELRCDPISGHTALYWYRQSLGQGLEFLIYFQGNSAPDKSGLPSDRFSAERTGGSVSTLTIQRTQQEDSAVYLCASNLGSPNSPLHFGNGTRLTVT.

This clonotype was seen only a few times. A junction end diverges from the germline sequence, so it may reflect a read error. The chain carries TRBV11-2 and TRBJ2-4, with 8 bases that match TRBD1. Per germline, CDR1 SGHAT and CDR2 FQNNGV. The CDR3 runs to 14 residues. CDR3 DNA: TGTGCCAGCAGCTTACAGGGGGCCAAAAACATTCAGCACTTC. Residues: CASSLQGAKNIQHF. The whole variable domain, filled in from reference TRBV11-2 and TRBJ2-4, reads EAGVAQSPRYKIIEKRQSVAFWCNPISGHATLYWYQQILGQGPKLLIQFQNNGVVDDSQLPKDRFSAERLKGVDSTLKIQPAKLEDSAVYLCASSLQGAKNIQHFGAGTRLSVL.

This clonotype was found a few times. This rearrangement joins TRBV6-1 to TRBJ2-7, with D tentatively TRBD2 (6 bases). Germline loops: CDR1 MNHNS, CDR2 SASEGT. The V end lost 2 bases, the J end lost 5 bases, and 10 bases lay between the germline ends. The CDR3 is 13 amino acids. DNA for the CDR3: TGTGCCAGCAGTGAAACTAGCTTCCACGAGCAGTACTTC. Translation gives CASSETSFHEQYF.

This clonotype has ten or more counts. The V and J genes are TRBV29-1 and TRBJ2-1; 9 bases align to TRBD1. The CDR3 sequence is 14 residues long. CDR1 is SQVTM, CDR2 ANQGSEA, per germline. Trimming cost V 7 bases and J 3 bases; bases outside gene matches: 7. CDR3 loop: CSAGTGMGYNEQFF. The CDR3 nucleotides read TGCAGCGCCGGGACAGGGATGGGCTACAATGAGCAGTTCTTC.

In this sample, this clonotype turned up a few times. The V gene is TRBV5-1, the J gene TRBJ2-7; D gene uncertain. The V end lost 0 bases, the J end lost 6 bases, and 13 bases lay between the germline ends. Germline V gene data show CDR1 as SGHRS and CDR2 as YFSETQ. The CDR3 totals 14 residues. CDR3 sequence (DNA): TGCGCCAGCAGCTTGGGTGACGAAGTGAGCGAGCAGTACTTC. This gives the protein CASSLGDEVSEQYF. Full variable domain (outside the CDR3, taken from reference TRBV5-1 and TRBJ2-7): KAGVTQTPRYLIKTRGQQVTLSCSPISGHRSVSWYQQTPGQGLQFLFEYFSETQRNKGNFPGRFSGRQFSNSRSEMNVSTLELGDSALYLCASSLGDEVSEQYFGPGTRLTVT.

This clonotype has a count of ten or more. V gene TRBV6-6 combines with J gene TRBJ2-7, with 11 nucleotides matching TRBD1. CDR3 size: 14 residues. Looked up from germline, CDR1 is MNHNY and CDR2 is SVGAGI (reference sequence). The V and J ends lost 2 bases and 6 bases, in that order; junction bases with no gene match: 3. CDR3 nucleotides: TGTGCCAGCAGTTACCGGGACAGGGGGTTCGAGCAGTACTTC. Translating gives CASSYRDRGFEQYF.

The sample holds a few counts of this clonotype. The J gene is TRBJ2-2, the V gene TRBV2; the D is unclear. The CDR3 totals 13 residues. Trimming left V 5 bases short and J 6 bases short, with 10 bases between. Germline V gene lookup returns CDR1 SNHLY and CDR2 FYNNEI. The CDR3, as DNA: TGTGCCAGCAGTCAGGACGGCGCCGGGGAGCTGTTTTTT. Its translation: CASSQDGAGELFF. The full variable domain, its missing parts supplied by reference TRBV2 and TRBJ2-2, is EPEVTQTPSHQVTQMGQEVILRCVPISNHLYFYWYRQILGQKVEFLVSFYNNEISEKSEIFDDQFSVERPDGSNFTLKIRSTKLEDSAMYFCASSQDGAGELFFGEGSRLTVL.

This clonotype was counted many times. In nucleotides, the CDR3 is TGTGCCAGCAGCCCTCCGACTAGCGGGATAAGGGATACGCAGTATTTT. Protein product: CASSPPTSGIRDTQYF. This sequence joins TRBV11-2 and TRBJ2-3; 11 bases agree with TRBD2. The CDR3 has 16 amino acids. The V gene's germline CDR1 is SGHAT and CDR2 FQNNGV. The V segment lost 5 bases and the J segment 6 bases; nucleotides outside the gene matches: 10. Full variable domain (remainder filled in from reference TRBV11-2 and TRBJ2-3): EAGVAQSPRYKIIEKRQSVAFWCNPISGHATLYWYQQILGQGPKLLIQFQNNGVVDDSQLPKDRFSAERLKGVDSTLKIQPAKLEDSAVYLCASSPPTSGIRDTQYFGPGTRLTVL.

This clonotype was counted ten times or more. The CDR3 reads CASSPETGGNSPLHF. CDR3 nucleotide sequence: TGTGCCAGCTCACCTGAAACAGGGGGAAATTCACCCCTCCACTTT. The chain recombines TRBV18 with TRBJ1-6; 8 bases map to TRBD1. The junction had 5 bases not matched to a gene; V was cut back by 3 bases and J by 7 bases. Per germline, CDR1 KGHSH and CDR2 LQKENI. This CDR3 region has 15 residues.

This clonotype came up a few times. The gene calls are TRBV28 and TRBJ2-6; perhaps D is TRBD1 or TRBD2 (5 bases each). Trimming stripped 5 bases from V and 0 bases from J, with 11 bases between. The CDR3 is 16 amino acids. Looked up from germline, CDR1 is MDHEN and CDR2 is SYDVKM. CDR3 DNA sequence: TGTGCCAGCAGTCAATTGGGGGTCTCTGGGGCCAACGTCCTGACTTTC. The encoded protein is CASSQLGVSGANVLTF.

The chain links TRBV6-5 to TRBJ1-1; no clear D. Trimming removed 0 bases at V and 3 bases at J, with 5 bases between. The germline CDR1 and CDR2 sequences are MNHEY and SVGAGI. CDR3 length: 13 amino acids. The CDR3 DNA reads as TGTGCCAGCAGTTACTCTGCTTACACTGAAGCTTTCTTT. This encodes CASSYSAYTEAFF.

This clonotype was detected only a few times. The V gene is TRBV7-2, the J gene TRBJ2-7; TRBD1 matches 7 bases. This CDR3 comprises 14 residues. V gave up 3 bases and J gave up 2 bases; unmatched junction bases: 4. The germline V gene encodes CDR1 SGHTA and CDR2 FQGNSA. CDR3 coding DNA: TGTGCCAGCAGCTTCTACAGGGGCCCCTACGAGCAGTACTTC. Its protein is CASSFYRGPYEQYF.

The J gene is TRBJ2-2, the V gene TRBV20-1; D ambiguous. The CDR3 extends over 12 amino acids. Between the trimmed V and J ends, which lost 6 bases and 6 bases, there was a span of 11 bases. Germline CDR1 is DFQATT and CDR2 is SNEGSKA (reference sequence). The CDR3 DNA sequence: TGCAGTGCCAAGCATTGTGCCGGGGAGCTGTTTTTT. Protein: CSAKHCAGELFF.

This clonotype occurred many times. The chain has TRBV12-3 or TRBV12-4 and TRBJ1-4; D is undetermined. The CDR3 sequence is 15 residues long. Between the trimmed V and J ends, which lost 0 bases and 8 bases, there was a span of 13 bases. CDR3 nucleotide sequence: TGTGCCAGCAGTTTAGCCGGGCCAACTAGAGAAAAACTGTTTTTT. Translation gives CASSLAGPTREKLFF.

This clonotype was counted at least ten times. This rearrangement joins TRBV6-6 to TRBJ2-1; TRBD2 matches 10 bases. Germline V gene data show CDR1 as MNHNY and CDR2 as SVGAGI (reference sequence). CDR3 length: 15 residues. V trimming: 1 base; J trimming: 12 bases; junction bases outside the gene matches: 9. CDR3 region: CASSYFDSGRAGQFF. The CDR3 coding sequence is TGTGCCAGCAGTTACTTCGACAGCGGGAGGGCCGGGCAGTTCTTC.

This chain uses TRBV6-6 with TRBJ1-2; D remains ambiguous. In germline, CDR1 is MNHNY, CDR2 SVGAGI (reference sequence). The V end was cut by 4 bases, the J end by 5 bases, with 8 bases between. CDR3 length: 12 residues. CDR3 protein: CASSSFSYGYTF. The CDR3 DNA reads TGTGCCAGCAGTTCTTTCAGTTATGGCTACACCTTC.

The sample holds many counts of this clonotype. The chain recombines TRBV6-6 with TRBJ2-1; D unclear. The germline gives CDR1 MNHNY, CDR2 SVGAGI (reference sequence). The V end lost 2 bases, the J end lost 4 bases, and 6 bases lay between the germline ends. The CDR3 spans 13 residues. CDR3 in DNA: TGTGCCAGCAGTTACGCATATTACAATGAGCAGTTCTTC. As protein: CASSYAYYNEQFF.

Many counts were recorded for this clonotype. The V call is TRBV7-9, the J call TRBJ2-1; 7 bases line up with TRBD2. V trimming: 4 bases; J trimming: 8 bases; junction bases outside the gene matches: 11. Germline V lookup: CDR1 SEHNR, CDR2 FQNEAQ (reference sequence). The CDR3 contains 15 residues. Here the CDR3 DNA reads TGTGCCAGCAGCTCCAGCGGGGCGGGTCCCCATGAGCAGTTCTTC. Translating it yields CASSSSGAGPHEQFF.

This rearrangement joins TRBV16 to TRBJ1-2, with TRBD1 as a possible D gene (6 bases). V was cut by 4 bases and J by 7 bases, with 10 bases left in between. CDR3 length equals 12 residues. CDR1 is KGHSY, CDR2 FQNENV, per germline. CDR3 residues: CASSLNRAGYTF. CDR3 nucleotides: TGTGCCAGCAGCCTAAACAGGGCTGGCTACACCTTC.